This TCR beta chain was obtained from a study of shared clonotypes between healthy human individuals. Worth noting for this clone: The antigen remains unidentified.

Sorted subsets were amplified in replicate PCRs using around 200 ng DNA, 25,000 to 30,000 T cell genomes. As originally analysed: Junction-only sequences without quality scores were provided by ImmunoSEQ, so filtering was different. The repertoire was sequenced with immunoSEQ multiplex PCR; TCRdb's copy has only in-frame clones and lacks some. Clonal size and the V and J genes are those of that table, whereas D and trimming came from the DNA. The data hold about 980,000 clones, with around three quarters observed a single time. The study's findings and limits: About 5.2% was the fraction of naive CD4 clonotypes found shared across several donors.

The TCR comes from a man younger than 35 in good health. Material: memory CD4+ T cells sorted from blood. The subset denotes: CD45RA-negative fraction.

For the CDR3, the DNA is TGCGCCAGCAGCGTTGGCAGGGGGGAAGATGGCTACACCTTC. Translating it yields CASSVGRGEDGYTF. The chain is built from TRBV5-1 and TRBJ1-2; 7 positions agree with TRBD1. The CDR3 consists of 14 residues. The V gene end was trimmed by 4 bases and the J gene end by 6 bases; junction bases not matched to a gene: 9. The V gene's germline CDR1 is SGHRS and CDR2 YFSETQ.